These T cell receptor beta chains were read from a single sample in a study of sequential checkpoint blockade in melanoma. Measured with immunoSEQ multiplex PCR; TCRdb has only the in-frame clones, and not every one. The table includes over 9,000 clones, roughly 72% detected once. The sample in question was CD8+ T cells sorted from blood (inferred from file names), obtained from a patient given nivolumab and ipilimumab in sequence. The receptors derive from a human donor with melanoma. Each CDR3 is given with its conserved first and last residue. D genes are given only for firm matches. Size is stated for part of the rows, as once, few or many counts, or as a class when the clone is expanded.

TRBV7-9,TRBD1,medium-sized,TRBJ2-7,CASSPGTGYEQYF,TGTGCCAGCAGTCCCGGGACAGGGTACGAGCAGTACTTC
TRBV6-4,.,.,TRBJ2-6,CASSEGSSGANVLTF,TGTGCCAGCAGTGAGGGCAGCTCTGGGGCCAACGTCCTGACTTTC
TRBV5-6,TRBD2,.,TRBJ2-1,CASSSGLAGVEQFF,TGTGCCAGCAGCTCGGGACTAGCGGGAGTTGAGCAGTTCTTC
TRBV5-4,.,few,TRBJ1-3,CASRGGGLESGNTIYF,TGTGCCAGTAGGGGCGGGGGCCTTGAGTCTGGAAACACCATATATTTT
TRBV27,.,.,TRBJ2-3,CASSLGTSETDTQYF,TGTGCCAGCAGTTTAGGGACATCCGAAACAGATACGCAGTATTTT
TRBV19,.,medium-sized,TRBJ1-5,CASSMEQDNQPQHF,TGTGCCAGTAGTATGGAACAGGACAATCAGCCCCAGCATTTT
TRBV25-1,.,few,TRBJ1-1,CASRRGGYTEAFF,TGTGCCAGCAGGAGGGGGGGCTACACTGAAGCTTTCTTT
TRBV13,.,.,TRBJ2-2,CASINRDGGLNTGELFF,TGTGCCAGCATCAACAGGGACGGGGGGCTGAACACCGGGGAGCTGTTTTTT
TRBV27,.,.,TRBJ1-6,CASSLQGSYSPLHF,TGTGCCAGCAGTTTACAGGGTAGTTATTCACCCCTCCACTTT
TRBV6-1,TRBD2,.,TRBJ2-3,CASSRLAGDTDTQYF,TGTGCCAGCAGCAGACTAGCGGGGGACACAGATACGCAGTATTTT
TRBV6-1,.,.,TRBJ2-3,CASSEVQGSGDTQYF,TGTGCCAGCAGTGAAGTCCAGGGGTCCGGAGATACGCAGTATTTT
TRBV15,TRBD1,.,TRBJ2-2,CATSRATGIWSGELFF,TGTGCCACCAGCAGAGCGACAGGGATTTGGTCCGGGGAGCTGTTTTTT
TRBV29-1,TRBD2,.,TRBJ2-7,CSAGTSGGSEQYF,TGCAGCGCCGGGACTAGCGGGGGCTCCGAGCAGTACTTC
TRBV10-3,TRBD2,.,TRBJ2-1,CANGAGGPIHEQFF,TGTGCCAATGGGGCGGGAGGGCCGATCCATGAGCAGTTCTTC
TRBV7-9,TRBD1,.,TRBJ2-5,CASSMTGTANSKETQYF,TGTGCCAGCAGCATGACAGGGACAGCCAATTCCAAAGAGACCCAGTACTTC
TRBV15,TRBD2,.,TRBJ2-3,CATSGWVSGGATDTQYF,TGTGCCACCAGCGGGTGGGTTAGCGGGGGGGCCACAGATACGCAGTATTTT
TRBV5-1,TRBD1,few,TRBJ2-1,CASSLDRGPNEQFF,TGCGCCAGCAGCTTGGACAGGGGCCCAAATGAGCAGTTCTTC
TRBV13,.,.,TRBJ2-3,CASSEGTEGTDTQYF,TGTGCCAGCAGCGAGGGGACTGAGGGCACAGATACGCAGTATTTT
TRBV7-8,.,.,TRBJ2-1,CASSLDRRTGSSYNEQFF,TGTGCCAGCAGCTTAGACCGAAGGACGGGAAGCTCCTACAATGAGCAGTTCTTC
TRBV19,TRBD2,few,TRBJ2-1,CASSVTSGVYNEQFF,TGTGCCAGTAGTGTGACTAGCGGGGTATACAATGAGCAGTTCTTC
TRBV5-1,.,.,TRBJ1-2,CASSLTGINGYTF,TGCGCCAGCAGCTTAACAGGGATTAATGGCTACACCTTC
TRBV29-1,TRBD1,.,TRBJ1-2,CSVEGQLAGGYTF,TGCAGCGTTGAGGGACAGCTAGCGGGGGGCTACACCTTC
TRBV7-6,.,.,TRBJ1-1,CASSLIQGMNTEAFF,TGTGCCAGCAGCTTAATCCAGGGGATGAACACTGAAGCTTTCTTT
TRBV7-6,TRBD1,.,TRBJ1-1,CASSARQGAGTEAFF,TGTGCCAGCAGCGCGCGACAGGGGGCGGGTACTGAAGCTTTCTTT
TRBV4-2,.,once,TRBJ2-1,CASSAAAPGAYNEQFF,TGTGCCAGCAGCGCCGCCGCCCCAGGGGCCTACAATGAGCAGTTCTTC
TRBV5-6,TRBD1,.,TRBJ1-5,CASSSGTGGVQPQHF,TGTGCCAGCAGCTCCGGGACAGGGGGCGTTCAGCCCCAGCATTTT
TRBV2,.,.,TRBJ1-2,CASNNPGQIGYTF,TGTGCCAGCAATAACCCGGGACAAATTGGCTACACCTTC
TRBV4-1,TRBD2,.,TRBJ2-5,CASSQQTSGGIVKTQYF,TGCGCCAGCAGCCAGCAGACTAGCGGGGGGATTGTAAAGACCCAGTACTTC
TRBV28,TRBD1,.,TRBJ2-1,CASSWTGGNEQFF,TGTGCCAGCAGCTGGACAGGTGGCAATGAGCAGTTCTTC
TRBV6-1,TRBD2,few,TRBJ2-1,CASSEELAGATEQFF,TGTGCCAGCAGTGAAGAACTAGCGGGAGCAACAGAGCAGTTCTTC
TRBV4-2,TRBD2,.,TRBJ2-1,CASSQERGGSYNEQFF,TGTGCCAGCAGCCAAGAGCGGGGGGGCTCCTACAATGAGCAGTTCTTC
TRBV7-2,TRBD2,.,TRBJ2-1,CASSPRAGAYNEQFF,TGTGCCAGCAGCCCACGAGCGGGAGCATACAATGAGCAGTTCTTC
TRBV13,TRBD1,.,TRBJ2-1,CASSQRQGPYNEQFF,TGTGCCAGCAGCCAGAGACAGGGGCCCTACAATGAGCAGTTCTTC
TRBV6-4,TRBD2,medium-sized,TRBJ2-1,CASSDSSGGANEQFF,TGTGCCAGCAGTGACTCTAGCGGGGGGGCCAATGAGCAGTTCTTC
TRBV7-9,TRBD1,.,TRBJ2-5,CASSSGQQETQYF,TGTGCCAGCAGCTCGGGACAGCAAGAGACCCAGTACTTC
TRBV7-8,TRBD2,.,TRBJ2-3,CASSFGGGAADTQYF,TGTGCCAGCAGCTTCGGCGGGGGGGCCGCAGATACGCAGTATTTT
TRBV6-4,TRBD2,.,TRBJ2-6,CASSDLAGGPGANVLTF,TGTGCCAGCAGTGATCTAGCGGGAGGGCCTGGGGCCAACGTCCTGACTTTC
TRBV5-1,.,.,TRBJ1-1,CASSLARGGTEAFF,TGCGCCAGCAGCTTGGCACGGGGAGGGACTGAAGCTTTCTTT
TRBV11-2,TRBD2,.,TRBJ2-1,CASSLIAGSSYNEQFF,TGTGCCAGCAGCTTAATAGCGGGGAGCTCCTACAATGAGCAGTTCTTC
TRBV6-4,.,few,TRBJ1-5,CASSDGRFNQPQHF,TGTGCCAGCAGTGACGGTCGGTTCAATCAGCCCCAGCATTTT
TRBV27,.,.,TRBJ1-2,CASSLIQGEVDGYTF,TGTGCCAGCAGTCTTATTCAGGGCGAGGTTGATGGCTACACCTTC
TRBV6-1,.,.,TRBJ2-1,CASSEWSSVLNEQFF,TGTGCCAGCAGTGAATGGTCTAGCGTTTTGAATGAGCAGTTCTTC
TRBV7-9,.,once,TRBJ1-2,CASSAQAGEGANYGYTF,TGTGCCAGCAGCGCCCAGGCGGGGGAAGGGGCTAACTATGGCTACACCTTC
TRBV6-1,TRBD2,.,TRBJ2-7,CASSGLAGVDEQYF,TGTGCCAGCAGTGGACTAGCGGGGGTCGACGAGCAGTACTTC
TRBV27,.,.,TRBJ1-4,CASSLLQGSNEKLFF,TGTGCCAGCAGTTTACTTCAGGGTTCTAATGAAAAACTGTTTTTT
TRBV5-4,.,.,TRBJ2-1,CAMAVPSSSNEQFF,TGTGCCATGGCGGTTCCTTCCAGCAGCAATGAGCAGTTCTTC
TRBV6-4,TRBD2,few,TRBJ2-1,CASSDSGNSYNEQFF,TGTGCCAGCAGCGATAGCGGGAATTCCTACAATGAGCAGTTCTTC
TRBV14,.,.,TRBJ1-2,CASSQVGIVRGGITNYGYTF,TGTGCCAGCAGCCAAGTAGGAATCGTTCGGGGAGGGATAACTAACTATGGCTACACCTTC
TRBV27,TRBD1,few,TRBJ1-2,CASSPWTGDANYGYTF,TGTGCCAGCAGTCCCTGGACAGGGGATGCTAACTATGGCTACACCTTC
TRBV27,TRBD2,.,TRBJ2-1,CASSPSGSYNEQFF,TGTGCCAGCAGCCCCAGCGGGAGCTACAATGAGCAGTTCTTC
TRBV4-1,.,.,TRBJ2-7,CASSQEADSYEQYF,TGCGCCAGCAGCCAAGAGGCAGACTCCTACGAGCAGTACTTC
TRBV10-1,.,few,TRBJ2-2,CASSDRDTGELFF,TGCGCCAGCAGTGACAGGGACACCGGGGAGCTGTTTTTT
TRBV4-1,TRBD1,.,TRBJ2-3,CASSQDPQGGTDTQYF,TGCGCCAGCAGCCAAGATCCACAGGGGGGCACAGATACGCAGTATTTT
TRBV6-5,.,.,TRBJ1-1,CASSWIGRMNTEAFF,TGTGCCAGCAGTTGGATTGGGAGGATGAACACTGAAGCTTTCTTT
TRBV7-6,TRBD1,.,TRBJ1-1,CASSLLAGGENTEAFF,TGTGCCAGCAGCTTATTGGCAGGGGGCGAGAACACTGAAGCTTTCTTT
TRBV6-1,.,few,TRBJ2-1,CASSGLAQEWNEQFF,TGTGCCAGCAGTGGCCTAGCGCAAGAGTGGAATGAGCAGTTCTTC
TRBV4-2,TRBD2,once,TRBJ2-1,CASSQGTSGGATEQFF,TGTGCCAGCAGCCAGGGGACTAGCGGGGGGGCCACTGAGCAGTTCTTC